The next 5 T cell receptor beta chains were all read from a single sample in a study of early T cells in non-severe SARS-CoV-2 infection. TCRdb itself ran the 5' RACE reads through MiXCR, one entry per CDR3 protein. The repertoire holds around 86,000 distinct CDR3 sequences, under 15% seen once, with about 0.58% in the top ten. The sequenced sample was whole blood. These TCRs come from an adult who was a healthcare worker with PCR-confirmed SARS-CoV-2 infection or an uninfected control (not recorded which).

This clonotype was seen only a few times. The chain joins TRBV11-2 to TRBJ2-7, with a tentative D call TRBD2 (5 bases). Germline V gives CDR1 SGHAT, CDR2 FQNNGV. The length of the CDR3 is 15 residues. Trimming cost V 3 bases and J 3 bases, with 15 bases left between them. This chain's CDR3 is CASSFMGAIHYEQYV. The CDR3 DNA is TGTGCCAGCAGCTTCATGGGAGCTATACACTACGAGCAGTACGTC.

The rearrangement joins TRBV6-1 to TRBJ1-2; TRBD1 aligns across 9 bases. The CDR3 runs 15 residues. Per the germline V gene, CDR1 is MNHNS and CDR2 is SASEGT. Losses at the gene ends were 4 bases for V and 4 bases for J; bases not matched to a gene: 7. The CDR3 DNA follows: TGTGCCAGCAGTGTCCGGGACAGGGACTTCTATGGCTACACCTTC. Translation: CASSVRDRDFYGYTF.

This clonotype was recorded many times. The CDR3 loop reads CSARDDLAKAKNIQYF. The CDR3, as DNA: TGCAGTGCTAGAGATGACCTAGCGAAAGCCAAAAACATTCAGTACTTC. V gene TRBV20-1 combines with J gene TRBJ2-4; D may be TRBD2 (6 bases). Germline lookup yields CDR1 DFQATT and CDR2 SNEGSKA (reference sequence). Trimming left V 0 bases short and J 0 bases short, with 12 bases between. CDR3 length: 16 residues.

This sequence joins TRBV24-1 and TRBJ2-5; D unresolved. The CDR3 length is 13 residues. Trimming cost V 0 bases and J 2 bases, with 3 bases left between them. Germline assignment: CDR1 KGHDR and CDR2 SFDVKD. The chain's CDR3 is CATSDLRQETQYF. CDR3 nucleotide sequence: TGTGCCACCAGTGATTTGAGACAAGAGACCCAGTACTTC.

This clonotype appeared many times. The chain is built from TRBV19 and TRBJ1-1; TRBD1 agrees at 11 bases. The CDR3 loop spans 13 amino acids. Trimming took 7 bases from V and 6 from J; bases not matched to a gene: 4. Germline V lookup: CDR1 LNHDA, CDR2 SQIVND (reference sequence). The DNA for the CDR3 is TGTGCCAGTATACGGACAGGGGGCTCTGAAGCTTTCTTT. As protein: CASIRTGGSEAFF.